This TCR beta chain was documented in a study of T cells in Graves' hyperthyroidism and ophthalmopathy. Study-level background: The blood sample was taken at first diagnosis, before treatment began.

The TCR beta CDR3 regions underwent amplification using RNA transcripts as the source. When the TCR CDR3 underwent first-round RT-PCR, the HTBI primer set was used. Each CDR3 protein gets one entry after TCRdb re-called the multiplex PCR reads with MiXCR. Counted here are some 250,000 distinct CDR3 sequences, approximately 15% occurring once; the ten biggest clones make up less than 15%. This clonotype was seen repeatedly, ten times or more. From germline, CDR1 is GTSNPN and CDR2 SVGIG (reference sequence). V was pared by 0 bases and J by 5 bases, with 9 bases of the junction left unmatched. The CDR3 contains 15 residues. Diagnosis of hyperthyroidism was new in patients aged 18 to 65, and its duration was under 2 months. Criteria for exclusion of patients were uncontrolled infection, other autoimmune disease, pregnancy or lactation. Sample collection date corresponds to first hyperthyroidism diagnosis, prior to any ophthalmopathy symptoms.

The sequence was obtained from a woman between 40 and 55 years old with Graves' hyperthyroidism that later progressed to Graves' ophthalmopathy. Sequenced: blood. The chain links TRBV30 to TRBJ2-7, with 8 bases aligning to TRBD1. CDR3 protein: CAWSVLQGALNEQYF. DNA of the CDR3: TGTGCCTGGAGTGTATTGCAGGGGGCACTCAACGAGCAGTACTTC.